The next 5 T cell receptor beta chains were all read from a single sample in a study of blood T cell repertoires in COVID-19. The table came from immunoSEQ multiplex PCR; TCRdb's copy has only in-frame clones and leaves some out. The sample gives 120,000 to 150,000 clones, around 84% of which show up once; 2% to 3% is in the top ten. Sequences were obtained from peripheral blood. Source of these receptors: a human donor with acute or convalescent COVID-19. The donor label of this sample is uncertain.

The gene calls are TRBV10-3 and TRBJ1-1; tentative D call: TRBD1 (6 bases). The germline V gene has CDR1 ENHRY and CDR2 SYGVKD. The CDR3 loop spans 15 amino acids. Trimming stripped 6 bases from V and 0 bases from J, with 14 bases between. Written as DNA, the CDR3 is TGTGCCATCAGCCCCGGGACAACGCTGAACACTGAAGCTTTCTTT. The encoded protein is CAISPGTTLNTEAFF.

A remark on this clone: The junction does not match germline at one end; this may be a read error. This CDR3 is CASSFGGGNTGELFF. The CDR3, as DNA: TGTGCTAGCAGCTTTGGCGGGGGAAACACCGGGGAGCTGTTTTTT. V and J are TRBV7-7 and TRBJ2-2; 7 bases match TRBD2. Germline V gene sequence: CDR1 SSHAT, CDR2 FNYEAQ (reference sequence). The CDR3 sequence is 15 residues long.

CDR3: CASTGPVDEKLFF. The CDR3 DNA reads TGTGCCAGCACGGGTCCTGTGGATGAAAAACTGTTTTTT. The chain has TRBV9 and TRBJ1-4; D is undetermined. This CDR3 has 13 amino acids. Trimming removed 6 bases at V and 6 bases at J, with 12 bases between. Germline-derived CDR1 and CDR2 are SGDLS and YYNGEE.

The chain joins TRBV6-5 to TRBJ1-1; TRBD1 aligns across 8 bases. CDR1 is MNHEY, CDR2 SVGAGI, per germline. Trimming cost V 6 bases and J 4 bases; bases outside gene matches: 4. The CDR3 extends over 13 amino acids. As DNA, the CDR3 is TGTGCCAGCAGGTTACAGGGGGGCACTGAAGCTTTCTTT. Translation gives CASRLQGGTEAFF.

The CDR3 sequence: CASSFGQGSYTF. The CDR3 DNA is TGTGCCAGCAGTTTTGGACAGGGGAGCTACACCTTC. This rearrangement joins TRBV12-3 or TRBV12-4 to TRBJ1-2, with 9 bases matching TRBD1. Losses at the gene ends were 3 bases for V and 9 bases for J; bases not matched to a gene: 2. The length of the CDR3 is 12 residues.